One and the same sample provided the 32 T cell receptor beta chains below, sequenced in a study of shared clonotypes between healthy human individuals. Profiled with immunoSEQ multiplex PCR; TCRdb holds only in-frame clones, not every one. The table shows some 2 million clones, with about 95% occurring only once. Terminally differentiated effector memory CD45RA+ cells were left out of the naive CD8 fraction, which was CD45RO-negative and positively selected for CCR7. Material for sequencing was naive CD8+ T cells sorted from blood. All receptors come from a man aged 18-30 years in good health.

The V gene is TRBV21-1, the J gene TRBJ1-5; the D call in the table, TRBD1, was not verified against the DNA. TRBV21-1 has pseudogene status. The CDR3 spans 16 residues. CDR3 protein: CASSKGKGYSNQPQHF. The CDR3 DNA follows: TGTGCCAGCAGCAAAGGAAAGGGGTATAGCAATCAGCCCCAGCATTTT.

The V call is TRBV27, the J call TRBJ1-2, with 8 bases identical to TRBD1. The CDR3 runs to 17 residues. Germline CDR1 MNHEY, CDR2 SMNVEV (reference sequence). Trimming at V came to 6 bases and at J to 7 bases, leaving 19 bases not matched to a gene. As DNA, the CDR3 is TGTGCCAGCAGGCGCCTCGGGACAGGCGGGGAACTTGGTGGCTACACCTTC. The encoded protein is CASRRLGTGGELGGYTF.

As DNA, the CDR3 is TGTGCCAGCAGTGAAGTGGCAGCCAGGCTCTACGAGCAGTACTTC. Protein product: CASSEVAARLYEQYF. The chain links TRBV2 to TRBJ2-7; no firm D call. Germline loops: CDR1 SNHLY, CDR2 FYNNEI. This CDR3 has 15 residues. The V end lost 1 base, the J end lost 3 bases, and 13 bases lay between the germline ends.

The chain has TRBV7-9 and TRBJ2-2; D call uncertain. Germline V gene sequence: CDR1 SEHNR, CDR2 FQNEAQ (reference sequence). Trimming left V 2 bases short and J 4 bases short, with 23 bases between. This CDR3 region has 19 residues. The CDR3 nucleotides are TGTGCCAGCAGCTTAATCCCCCAGAGTTGGTCATTTTTCACCGGGGAGCTGTTTTTT. Translated, it gives CASSLIPQSWSFFTGELFF.

The chain couples TRBV10-3 to TRBJ2-7; D is perhaps TRBD2 (6 bases). The CDR3 consists of 12 residues. Germline V CDR1 and CDR2: ENHRY, SYGVKD. V lost 10 bases to trimming and J lost 1 base, with 11 bases between them. Here the CDR3 DNA reads TGTGCCAGCGGGGACTCTTCCTACGAGCAGTACTTC. It yields the protein CASGDSSYEQYF.

The chain carries TRBV29-1 and TRBJ2-2, with D perhaps TRBD1 (6 bases). This CDR3 is 12 amino acids long. V was cut by 7 bases and J by 6 bases, with 12 bases left in between. The V gene's germline CDR1 is SQVTM and CDR2 ANQGSEA. CDR3 DNA sequence: TGCAGCGCGCAGACAGGCGCCGGGGAGCTGTTTTTT. Translated, it gives CSAQTGAGELFF.

The chain couples TRBV7-9 to TRBJ1-3; D unresolved. Germline V gene sequence: CDR1 SEHNR, CDR2 FQNEAQ (reference sequence). V was shortened by 5 bases and J by 0 bases, with 8 bases between the two germline ends. The CDR3 is 14 amino acids. This CDR3 is CASSGKFSGNTIYF. In DNA form, the CDR3 reads TGTGCCAGCAGCGGCAAGTTCTCTGGAAACACCATATATTTT.

Comments on this clone: Other DNA sequences of this sample code for an identical CDR3. The rearrangement uses TRBV7-9 and TRBJ2-3; D unclear. Looked up from germline, CDR1 is SEHNR and CDR2 is FQNEAQ (reference sequence). Trimming stripped 2 bases from V and 4 bases from J, with 7 bases between. CDR3 length: 13 residues. The CDR3 sequence: CASSLFGPDTQYF. CDR3 coding DNA: TGTGCCAGCAGCTTATTTGGGCCAGATACGCAGTATTTT.

This chain links TRBV7-3 with TRBJ2-5; D is perhaps TRBD1 or TRBD2 (5 bases each). Trimming pared 5 bases from V and 5 bases from J, leaving 18 bases between. The CDR3 has 15 amino acids. Germline V lookup: CDR1 SGHTA, CDR2 FQGTGA. CDR3 nucleotides: TGTGCCAGCAGCCAAGAGGGGCGTCGGCTGGAGACCCAGTACTTC. This translates into CASSQEGRRLETQYF. Full variable domain (missing parts from reference TRBV7-3 and TRBJ2-5): GAGVSQTPSNKVTEKGKYVELRCDPISGHTALYWYRQSLGQGPEFLIYFQGTGAADDSGLPNDRFFAVRPEGSVSTLKIQRTERGDSAVYLCASSQEGRRLETQYFGPGTRLLVL.

The J gene is TRBJ1-3, the V gene TRBV18; no reliable D call. Between the trimmed V and J ends, which lost 2 bases and 8 bases, there was a span of 19 bases. The germline CDR1 and CDR2 sequences are KGHSH and LQKENI. The CDR3 has 16 residues. CDR3: CASSPKGIGVRDTIYF. CDR3 DNA sequence: TGTGCCAGCTCACCAAAGGGTATAGGTGTCCGGGACACCATATATTTT.

This clone appeared once. The chain links TRBV7-3 to TRBJ1-3; D is ambiguous. V was trimmed by 5 bases and J by 0 bases, leaving 8 bases between them. This CDR3 has 14 residues. Looked up from germline, CDR1 is SGHTA and CDR2 is FQGTGA. The CDR3 is CASSPTGSGNTIYF. The DNA for the CDR3 is TGTGCCAGCAGCCCCACGGGCTCTGGAAACACCATATATTTT. Supplemented by reference TRBV7-3 and TRBJ1-3, the full variable domain reads GAGVSQTPSNKVTEKGKYVELRCDPISGHTALYWYRQSLGQGPEFLIYFQGTGAADDSGLPNDRFFAVRPEGSVSTLKIQRTERGDSAVYLCASSPTGSGNTIYFGEGSWLTVV.

The DNA of the CDR3 is TGTGCCAGCAACGTAGCGGGGGGGCAAGAGACCCAGTACTTC. Its protein product is CASNVAGGQETQYF. The J gene is TRBJ2-5, the V gene TRBV5-4; 11 positions match TRBD2. With V trimmed by 6 bases and J by 2 bases, 3 bases remained unmatched. The CDR3 loop spans 14 amino acids. Germline lookup yields CDR1 SGHNT and CDR2 YYREEE (reference sequence).

The chain carries TRBV7-9 and TRBJ2-2; D is unclear. V was clipped by 8 bases and J by 1 base, with 8 bases between them. This CDR3 contains 13 residues. Germline V gives CDR1 SEHNR, CDR2 FQNEAQ (reference sequence). CDR3 nucleotides: TGTGCCAGCCCCGAGGTGAACACCGGGGAGCTGTTTTTT. Amino acids: CASPEVNTGELFF.

On this clone: The sample carries other DNA sequences with the same CDR3. The CDR3 spells CASSLAPGELFF. The DNA of the CDR3 is TGTGCCAGCAGCTTAGCGCCCGGGGAGCTGTTTTTT. V and J are TRBV11-2 and TRBJ2-2; D remains unclear. The CDR3 covers 12 residues. Germline lookup yields CDR1 SGHAT and CDR2 FQNNGV. Trimming took off 1 base at V and 6 bases at J, with 3 bases between the two ends.

The chain couples TRBV27 to TRBJ2-7, with D tentatively TRBD2 (6 bases). CDR3 size: 14 residues. V lost 1 base and J 6 bases, leaving 13 bases between the germline ends. Germline CDR1 is MNHEY and CDR2 is SMNVEV (reference sequence). The CDR3 spells CASSLYPGVGEQYF. The CDR3 DNA reads TGTGCCAGCAGTTTATACCCGGGAGTGGGCGAGCAGTACTTC.

In the case of this clone: Other DNA sequences in this sample translate to the same CDR3. CDR3 sequence reads: CASSDSGKETQYF. CDR3 bases: TGTGCCAGCAGTGATAGTGGGAAAGAGACCCAGTACTTC. The chain recombines TRBV2 with TRBJ2-5; D unclear. Germline V lookup: CDR1 SNHLY, CDR2 FYNNEI. This CDR3 has 13 amino acids. The V and J ends lost 3 bases and 3 bases respectively, with 8 bases between them.

Points on this clone: The same CDR3 arises from other DNA sequences in this sample as well. The rearrangement uses TRBV7-9 and TRBJ2-5, with D tentatively TRBD2 (6 bases). The germline V gene has CDR1 SEHNR and CDR2 FQNEAQ (reference sequence). The CDR3 consists of 13 residues. Trimming cost V 5 bases and J 2 bases, with 9 bases left between them. Here the CDR3 DNA reads TGTGCCAGCAGCCCTGGGACTCAAGAGACCCAGTACTTC. Encoded protein: CASSPGTQETQYF.

This chain connects TRBV30 to TRBJ2-5; 10 bases align to TRBD2. The end of the DNA fits TRBJ2-7 better, so the J call may be wrong. Germline V gene lookup returns CDR1 GTSNPN and CDR2 SVGIG (reference sequence). CDR3 length equals 17 residues. The CDR3 protein is CAWSGVSGRKSSYEQYF. In nucleotides, the CDR3 is TGTGCCTGGAGTGGGGTTAGCGGGAGGAAAAGCTCCTACGAGCAGTACTTC.

Worth noting for this clone: Other DNA sequences in the sample encode the same CDR3. V gene TRBV30 combines with J gene TRBJ1-5, with D unclear. Germline CDR1 is GTSNPN and CDR2 is SVGIG (reference sequence). V was trimmed by 5 bases and J by 0 bases, leaving 5 bases between them. The CDR3 is made up of 12 amino acids. CDR3 DNA sequence: TGTGCCTGGGCCTATAGCAATCAGCCCCAGCATTTT. Residues: CAWAYSNQPQHF. The full variable domain, completed using reference TRBV30 and TRBJ1-5, is SQTIHQWPATLVQPVGSPLSLECTVEGTSNPNLYWYRQAAGRGLQLLFYSVGIGQISSEVPQNLSASRPQDRQFILSSKKLLLSDSGFYLCAWAYSNQPQHFGDGTRLSIL.

This clone occurred a few times. The chain joins TRBV2 to TRBJ1-6, with 7 bases matching TRBD1. The CDR3 runs to 14 residues. J gave up 7 bases and V 3 bases, and 3 bases lay outside the gene matches. Per the germline V gene, CDR1 is SNHLY and CDR2 is FYNNEI. DNA for the CDR3: TGTGCCAGCAGTGACGGACAGGTCAATTCACCCCTCCACTTT. As protein: CASSDGQVNSPLHF. Drawing the rest from reference TRBV2 and TRBJ1-6, the complete variable domain is EPEVTQTPSHQVTQMGQEVILRCVPISNHLYFYWYRQILGQKVEFLVSFYNNEISEKSEIFDDQFSVERPDGSNFTLKIRSTKLEDSAMYFCASSDGQVNSPLHFGNGTRLTVT.

The chain recombines TRBV18 with TRBJ1-2; TRBD1 matches at 7 bases. The germline V gene has CDR1 KGHSH and CDR2 LQKENI. J was trimmed by 3 bases and V by 5 bases; bases with no gene match: 3. The CDR3 is 13 residues long. CDR3 protein: CASSTTGYYGYTF. For the CDR3, the DNA is TGTGCCAGCTCAACGACAGGGTACTATGGCTACACCTTC.

The chain uses TRBV5-4 and TRBJ2-1; D gene unclear. Between the trimmed V and J ends, which lost 1 base and 7 bases, there was a span of 6 bases. Germline-derived CDR1 and CDR2 are SGHNT and YYREEE (reference sequence). The CDR3 extends over 12 amino acids. The CDR3 spells CASSLSLNEQFF. The CDR3 nucleotides read TGTGCCAGCAGCTTGTCCCTGAATGAGCAGTTCTTC.

This rearrangement joins TRBV6-5 to TRBJ2-7; D tentatively reads TRBD1 or TRBD2 (5 bases each). The V gene's germline CDR1 is MNHEY and CDR2 SVGAGI. V was shortened by 2 bases and J by 1 base, with 9 bases between the two germline ends. The CDR3 contains 14 residues. CDR3 nucleotide sequence: TGTGCCAGCAGTTACCAGGGACCGTCCTACGAGCAGTACTTC. Its translation: CASSYQGPSYEQYF.

This clone was detected only once. This sample also contains other DNA sequences that code for the same CDR3. The chain is built from TRBV27 and TRBJ2-7, with 7 bases that match TRBD1. The CDR3 length is 14 residues. Germline CDR1 MNHEY, CDR2 SMNVEV (reference sequence). V shed 4 bases and J 1 base; nucleotides not matched to a gene: 4. CDR3: CASSSRTGSYEQYF. The DNA for the CDR3 is TGTGCCAGCAGTTCCCGGACAGGATCCTACGAGCAGTACTTC.

V is TRBV5-6 and J is TRBJ2-7; D is ambiguous. The CDR3 extends over 13 amino acids. The V end lost 0 bases, the J end lost 6 bases, and 10 bases lay between the germline ends. The germline CDR1 and CDR2 sequences are SGHDT and YYEEEE. The CDR3, as DNA: TGTGCCAGCAGCTTGGGGAGTGGGTCCGAGCAGTACTTC. As protein: CASSLGSGSEQYF.

Note on this clone: Other DNA sequences from this sample encode an identical CDR3 as well. The chain has TRBV30 and TRBJ2-7; 7 nucleotides match TRBD1. V was clipped by 0 bases and J by 6 bases; unmatched bases: 2. The germline V gene encodes CDR1 GTSNPN and CDR2 SVGIG (reference sequence). This CDR3 has 12 residues. DNA of the CDR3: TGTGCCTGGAGTGTACCAGGGGGCGAGCAGTACTTC. Its translation: CAWSVPGGEQYF.

V usage is TRBV11-2 and J usage is TRBJ2-7; the match to TRBD2 covers 7 bases. Germline V lookup: CDR1 SGHAT, CDR2 FQNNGV. This CDR3 is built from 15 residues. Trimming cost V 1 base and J 2 bases; bases outside gene matches: 5. The CDR3 DNA follows: TGTGCCAGCAGCTTAGGTCGCGGGGGTACCTACGAGCAGTACTTC. It yields the protein CASSLGRGGTYEQYF.

The V and J genes are TRBV7-8 and TRBJ2-5; 16 nucleotides align to TRBD2. The CDR3 is 19 residues long. V was pared by 5 bases and J by 0 bases, with 9 bases of the junction left unmatched. Germline loops: CDR1 SGHVS, CDR2 FQNEAQ. This CDR3 is CASSVGLAGGVTYQETQYF. As DNA, the CDR3 is TGTGCCAGCAGCGTGGGACTAGCGGGAGGGGTTACGTACCAAGAGACCCAGTACTTC.

The rearrangement links TRBV7-2 to TRBJ2-3; 8 nucleotides align to TRBD2. The V gene end was trimmed by 10 bases and the J gene end by 3 bases; junction bases not matched to a gene: 9. The CDR3 runs 14 residues. In germline, CDR1 is SGHTA, CDR2 FQGNSA. In DNA form, the CDR3 reads TGTGCCACCCCTATAGCGGGAAGGACAGATACGCAGTATTTT. Residues: CATPIAGRTDTQYF.

Turning to this clone: Other DNA sequences in the sample encode the same CDR3. The gene calls are TRBV7-9 and TRBJ2-7; 7 bases match TRBD1. This CDR3 is 15 amino acids long. Per the germline V gene, CDR1 is SEHNR and CDR2 is FQNEAQ (reference sequence). The junction had 4 bases not matched to a gene; V was cut back by 1 base and J by 1 base. CDR3 protein: CASSLGQGRSYEQYF. The CDR3, as DNA: TGTGCCAGCAGCTTAGGACAGGGACGGTCCTACGAGCAGTACTTC.

The chain links TRBV4-2 to TRBJ1-3, with 7 bases matching TRBD1. Looked up from germline, CDR1 is LGHNA and CDR2 is YNFKEQ. The ends lost 0 bases at V and 0 bases at J; junction bases unmatched: 5. The length of the CDR3 is 17 residues. The CDR3 loop reads CASSQETGPFSGNTIYF. CDR3 DNA sequence: TGTGCCAGCAGCCAAGAGACAGGGCCATTCTCTGGAAACACCATATATTTT.

As concerns this clone: This CDR3 is also generated by other DNA sequences in the sample. The chain couples TRBV7-9 to TRBJ2-1; D not resolved. V dropped 4 bases and J dropped 4 bases, with 5 bases sitting between them. This CDR3 has 12 residues. Germline V gene sequence: CDR1 SEHNR, CDR2 FQNEAQ (reference sequence). In nucleotides, the CDR3 is TGTGCCAGCAGCTATCAGTACAATGAGCAGTTCTTC. Protein sequence: CASSYQYNEQFF. The entire variable domain, with the rest obtained from reference TRBV7-9 and TRBJ2-1, is as follows: DTGVSQNPRHKITKRGQNVTFRCDPISEHNRLYWYRQTLGQGPEFLTYFQNEAQLEKSRLLSDRFSAERPKGSFSTLEIQRTEQGDSAMYLCASSYQYNEQFFGPGTRLTVL.